This entry lists 3 T cell receptor beta chains sequenced from one sample in a study of blood T cell repertoires in COVID-19. Measured with immunoSEQ multiplex PCR; TCRdb has only the in-frame clones, and not every one. The table has 95,000 to 150,000 clones, more than 80% seen once. Sequencing was carried out using peripheral blood. The receptors originated from a man aged 35 to 55 with acute or convalescent COVID-19.

The chain joins TRBV6-5 to TRBJ1-2; D might be TRBD1 (5 bases). Germline V CDR1 and CDR2: MNHEY, SVGAGI. Trimming removed 6 bases from V and 3 bases from J, with 14 bases in between. The CDR3 has 14 amino acids. Here the CDR3 reads CASRPQELYYGYTF. CDR3 bases: TGTGCCAGCAGGCCACAGGAACTATACTATGGCTACACCTTC.

The V gene is TRBV19, the J gene TRBJ2-5; 13 nucleotides line up with TRBD2. The CDR3 loop spans 18 amino acids. Germline trimming cut 7 bases from V and 2 bases from J; bases unmatched to any gene: 13. Germline V gene data show CDR1 as LNHDA and CDR2 as SQIVND (reference sequence). CDR3 loop: CASNPGTSGKTSQETQYF. In DNA, the CDR3 is TGTGCCAGTAACCCTGGGACTAGCGGGAAAACCTCACAAGAGACCCAGTACTTC.

The chain recombines TRBV15 with TRBJ1-1; D is unclear. Germline CDR1 reads LNHNV; CDR2 reads YYDKDF (reference sequence). The CDR3 spans 14 residues. V was cut by 0 bases and J by 1 base, with 6 bases left in between. For the CDR3, the DNA is TGTGCCACCAGCAGAGATCCATCGAACACTGAAGCTTTCTTT. It specifies CATSRDPSNTEAFF. The full variable domain, with the rest looked up from reference TRBV15 and TRBJ1-1, is DAMVIQNPRYQVTQFGKPVTLSCSQTLNHNVMYWYQQKSSQAPKLLFHYYDKDFNNEADTPDNFQSRRPNTSFCFLDIRSPGLGDTAMYLCATSRDPSNTEAFFGQGTRLTVV.